The 25 T cell receptor beta chains below come from one sample, sequenced in a study of blood T cell repertoires in COVID-19. Libraries were prepared by immunoSEQ multiplex PCR; TCRdb keeps only in-frame clonotypes and omits some of them. The sample yields 60,000 to 85,000 clones, about nine tenths seen once. Sequencing was performed on peripheral blood. These receptors were obtained from a man in his forties or fifties with acute or convalescent COVID-19.

The V call is TRBV24-1, the J call TRBJ2-1, with 8 bases fitting TRBD2. J lost 5 bases, V lost 2 bases, and 7 bases had no gene match. The CDR3 totals 16 residues. Germline CDR1 reads KGHDR; CDR2 reads SFDVKD. This CDR3 is CATSDWGTSRDNEQFF. In DNA, the CDR3 is TGTGCCACCAGTGATTGGGGGACTAGTAGAGACAATGAGCAGTTCTTC.

This chain joins TRBV9 and TRBJ1-3; no clear D. V was cut by 3 bases and J by 2 bases, with 15 bases left in between. This CDR3 comprises 16 residues. CDR1 is SGDLS, CDR2 YYNGEE, per germline. The CDR3 is CASSALLGSAGNTIYF. CDR3 nucleotides: TGTGCCAGCAGCGCCCTCTTGGGCTCGGCTGGAAACACCATATATTTT.

The rearrangement uses TRBV6-5 and TRBJ1-6; D remains unclear. CDR3 length: 15 amino acids. V lost 0 bases and J 7 bases, leaving 10 bases between the germline ends. From germline, CDR1 is MNHEY and CDR2 SVGAGI. CDR3 DNA: TGTGCCAGCAGTTACTCGACGACGGGGAATTCACCCCTCCACTTT. Encoded protein: CASSYSTTGNSPLHF.

This chain joins TRBV3-1 (or the pseudogene TRBV3-2) and TRBJ1-2, with D maybe TRBD1 (5 bases). The CDR3 sequence is 11 residues long. Germline values: CDR1 LGHDT, CDR2 YNNKEL (reference sequence). Trimming left V 8 bases short and J 8 bases short, with 12 bases between. The chain's CDR3 is CASQGIAGYTF. The CDR3 DNA follows: TGTGCCAGCCAGGGTATCGCGGGCTACACCTTC.

The table lists this clone with a count of one. The CDR3 DNA sequence: TGTGCCAGCAGTTGGGGACTAGCGGGAAAAGAGACCCAGTACTTC. This gives the protein CASSWGLAGKETQYF. The rearrangement links TRBV6-5 to TRBJ2-5; 13 bases agree with TRBD2. The V gene's germline CDR1 is MNHEY and CDR2 SVGAGI. The CDR3 has 15 residues. Unmatched junction bases numbered 2, after V lost 4 bases and J lost 3 bases.

The J gene is TRBJ2-7, the V gene TRBV7-8, with D possibly being TRBD2 (6 bases). This CDR3 is built from 15 residues. CDR1 is SGHVS and CDR2 is FQNEAQ in the germline V gene. The germline V and J ends were trimmed by 1 base and 3 bases, with 13 bases remaining between them. The CDR3 is CASSLDTGEDYEQYF. The CDR3 DNA reads TGTGCCAGCAGCTTAGATACGGGAGAGGACTACGAGCAGTACTTC.

The genes are TRBV28 and TRBJ2-5; tentatively, D is TRBD1 (7 bases). Trimming shortened V by 5 bases and J by 4 bases, and 14 bases separated the two germline ends. Looked up from germline, CDR1 is MDHEN and CDR2 is SYDVKM. This CDR3 has 14 residues. The CDR3 region is CASSKWQGGETQYF. CDR3 coding DNA: TGTGCCAGCAGTAAATGGCAGGGGGGAGAGACCCAGTACTTC.

This sequence joins TRBV3-1 (or the pseudogene TRBV3-2) and TRBJ2-3; 12 bases are shared with TRBD2. Germline V gene lookup returns CDR1 LGHDT and CDR2 YNNKEL (reference sequence). The trim removed 0 bases at V and 2 bases at J, leaving 9 bases unmatched. The CDR3 is made up of 19 amino acids. The CDR3 protein is CASSQEWASGGGFTDTQYF. The DNA for the CDR3 is TGTGCCAGCAGCCAAGAGTGGGCTAGCGGGGGGGGATTCACAGATACGCAGTATTTT.

The rearrangement uses TRBV19 and TRBJ2-2; no clear D gene. Per the germline V gene, CDR1 is LNHDA and CDR2 is SQIVND (reference sequence). CDR3 size: 15 residues. Trimming removed 3 bases from V and 4 bases from J, with 12 bases in between. The CDR3 DNA reads as TGTGCCAGTAGTATCAGTACCTCCGTCACCGGGGAGCTGTTTTTT. It codes for CASSISTSVTGELFF.

The rearrangement uses TRBV29-1 and TRBJ1-2; 9 bases are a match to TRBD1. The CDR3 length is 13 residues. The V segment lost 4 bases and the J segment 8 bases; nucleotides outside the gene matches: 8. Per the germline V gene, CDR1 is SQVTM and CDR2 is ANQGSEA. CDR3 in DNA: TGCAGCGTTGTGGGACAGGGTTTGGAGGGCTACACCTTC. This sequence encodes CSVVGQGLEGYTF.

The V gene is TRBV6-6, the J gene TRBJ2-1; TRBD1 agrees at 9 bases. Germline CDR1 is MNHNY and CDR2 is SVGAGI (reference sequence). With 6 bases clipped from V and 3 bases from J, the junction kept 3 bases outside the gene matches. There are 14 residues in the CDR3. CDR3: CASRGTGLYNEQFF. Written as DNA, the CDR3 is TGTGCCAGCAGGGGGACAGGGCTCTACAATGAGCAGTTCTTC.

The chain combines TRBV7-9 with TRBJ1-4; D not resolved. V shed 7 bases and J shed 7 bases, with 16 bases lying between them. Germline V lookup: CDR1 SEHNR, CDR2 FQNEAQ (reference sequence). This CDR3 is 14 amino acids long. CDR3: CASTRGQRVEKLFF. CDR3 DNA: TGTGCCAGCACTCGAGGTCAGCGTGTTGAAAAACTGTTTTTT.

This rearrangement joins TRBV30 to TRBJ2-1, with D unclear. The V gene's germline CDR1 is GTSNPN and CDR2 SVGIG (reference sequence). Trimming stripped 0 bases from V and 16 bases from J, with 13 bases between. CDR3 length equals 11 residues. CDR3 sequence: CAWSVSRNPFF. CDR3 in DNA: TGTGCCTGGAGTGTTAGCCGGAATCCTTTCTTC.

The V call is TRBV5-1, the J call TRBJ2-7, with 9 bases lining up with TRBD1. The CDR3 is 16 amino acids. Per the germline V gene, CDR1 is SGHRS and CDR2 is YFSETQ. Unmatched junction bases numbered 13, after V lost 4 bases and J lost 5 bases. The CDR3 DNA sequence: TGCGCCAGCAGCCTGGCCTCCGGGACAGGGTCAAACGAGCAGTACTTC. It yields the protein CASSLASGTGSNEQYF.

There are a few counts of this clone. This sequence joins TRBV7-9 and TRBJ2-7; 9 bases agree with TRBD2. This CDR3 region has 15 residues. The junction had 9 bases not matched to a gene; V was cut back by 5 bases and J by 4 bases. The germline gives CDR1 SEHNR, CDR2 FQNEAQ (reference sequence). CDR3 loop: CASSHPGTSRYEQYF. For the CDR3, the DNA is TGTGCCAGCAGCCATCCCGGGACTAGCAGATACGAGCAGTACTTC.

J is TRBJ1-6 and V is TRBV9, with a possible D match to TRBD1 (6 bases). The germline CDR1 and CDR2 sequences are SGDLS and YYNGEE. Trimming removed 3 bases from V and 9 bases from J, with 16 bases in between. This CDR3 region has 15 residues. The CDR3 bases are TGTGCCAGCAGCGCATGGTCGGGCAGGGGTTCACCCCTCCACTTT. The encoded protein is CASSAWSGRGSPLHF.

V gene TRBV7-6 combines with J gene TRBJ1-2; D is perhaps TRBD1 (5 bases). With 6 bases removed from V and 4 bases from J, the gap between germline ends came to 18 bases. There are 15 residues in the CDR3. Germline values: CDR1 SGHVS, CDR2 FNYEAQ. The DNA of the CDR3 is TGTGCCAGCAGTCCGGTGGCAGGGCAGGCCTATGGCTACACCTTC. Translated, it gives CASSPVAGQAYGYTF.

This sequence joins TRBV5-4 and TRBJ2-5; weak D call: TRBD1 (8 bases). The CDR3 extends over 14 amino acids. Deletions cut 2 bases from V and 5 bases from J, with 13 bases between. Germline V gene lookup returns CDR1 SGHNT and CDR2 YYREEE (reference sequence). The CDR3 DNA reads as TGTGCCAGCAGCTTTGACAGGGGAGGGGAGACCCAGTACTTC. Amino acid sequence: CASSFDRGGETQYF.

V usage is TRBV2 and J usage is TRBJ1-1; 7 bases are a match to TRBD1. Germline V lookup: CDR1 SNHLY, CDR2 FYNNEI. The CDR3 consists of 13 residues. V lost 3 bases and J lost 11; bases outside the gene matches: 9. The CDR3 spells CASSEGLRQGAFF. The CDR3, as DNA: TGTGCCAGCAGTGAGGGTTTGAGACAGGGTGCTTTCTTT.

The V and J genes are TRBV10-3 and TRBJ2-2; TRBD2 is a possible D gene (6 bases). Trimming took 11 bases from V and 7 from J, leaving 14 bases between them. The CDR3 runs 12 residues. CDR1 is ENHRY, CDR2 SYGVKD, per germline. The DNA of the CDR3 is TGTGCCTCGACAGCGGGCGGCGGGGAGCTGTTTTTT. Translated, it gives CASTAGGGELFF.

The chain employs TRBV2 and TRBJ1-1; D is perhaps TRBD1 (6 bases). The CDR3 spans 15 residues. V was pared by 7 bases and J by 3 bases, with 18 bases between. Looked up from germline, CDR1 is SNHLY and CDR2 is FYNNEI. The CDR3 DNA reads as TGTGCCAGCACCCAACCCAGGGGAGAATACACTGAAGCTTTCTTT. Translation gives CASTQPRGEYTEAFF.

Regarding this clone: Other DNA sequences in this specimen translate into the identical CDR3. The rearrangement uses TRBV11-2 and TRBJ2-7; possible D gene TRBD2, 5 bases. The CDR3 sequence is 14 residues long. Germline CDR1 is SGHAT and CDR2 is FQNNGV. Trimming took 5 bases from V and 4 from J, leaving 15 bases between them. This CDR3 reads CASSHRLAGYEQYF. DNA for the CDR3: TGTGCCAGCAGCCATAGACTGGCGGGTTACGAGCAGTACTTC.

The J gene is TRBJ2-1, the V gene TRBV7-9; 10 bases fit TRBD2. V was pared by 3 bases and J by 4 bases, with 3 bases of the junction left unmatched. The CDR3 runs 15 residues. The germline V gene encodes CDR1 SEHNR and CDR2 FQNEAQ (reference sequence). The CDR3 DNA reads TGTGCCAGCAGCTTCAGCGGGGGGGAATACAATGAGCAGTTCTTC. Amino acid sequence: CASSFSGGEYNEQFF.

The rearrangement uses TRBV6-6 and TRBJ1-5, with a tentative D call TRBD1 (5 bases). CDR1 MNHNY and CDR2 SVGAGI come from the germline V gene (reference sequence). The length of the CDR3 is 14 residues. V was pared by 7 bases and J by 7 bases, with 17 bases between. CDR3: CASTVDAGTQPQHF. The CDR3 coding sequence is TGTGCCAGCACTGTCGACGCGGGGACCCAGCCCCAGCATTTT.

This clone was recorded once. The chain combines TRBV4-3 with TRBJ1-4, with a weak D call TRBD1 (6 bases). CDR1 is LGHNA and CDR2 is YSLEER in the germline V gene. V lost 1 base, J lost 7 bases, and 13 bases lay in between. The CDR3 runs to 15 residues. The CDR3 DNA follows: TGCGCCAGCAGCCAAGCCCAGGGGCTCACTGAAAAACTGTTTTTT. Translating gives CASSQAQGLTEKLFF.